The sequence of this T cell receptor beta chain was determined in a study of cytomegalovirus exposure and HLA in healthy donors. Broader study findings: An apparent linkage of common viral pathogens to several of the most significant clusters emerged in a later analysis. Cytomegalovirus status was reportedly diagnosed by the classifier with high specificity and sensitivity.

Germline V lookup: CDR1 KGHSH, CDR2 LQKENI. V was pared by 1 base and J by 8 bases, with 5 bases of the junction left unmatched. This CDR3 is built from 15 residues. This PCR relied on a set of 60 Vbeta primers and 13 Jbeta primers. The repertoire was sequenced with immunoSEQ multiplex PCR; TCRdb's copy has only in-frame clones and lacks some. The top ten hold 2.5% to 3.5% of the sample, which has roughly 140,000 clones, roughly 80% seen once. Worth noting for this clone: What it binds is not known.

The TCR sequence derives from a middle-aged man in good health and CMV-seropositive. Material: PBMCs. This rearrangement joins TRBV18 to TRBJ1-4; 9 bases align to TRBD1. The CDR3 here is CASSPRDRAEEKLFF. CDR3 DNA sequence: TGTGCCAGCTCACCACGGGACAGGGCGGAGGAAAAACTGTTTTTT. Based on the CDR3 plus reference TRBV18 and TRBJ1-4, the full variable domain is NAGVMQNPRHLVRRRGQEARLRCSPMKGHSHVYWYRQLPEEGLKFMVYLQKENIIDESGMPKERFSAEFPKEGPSILRIQQVVRGDSAAYFCASSPRDRAEEKLFFGSGTQLSVL.